The next 21 T cell receptor beta chains were all read from a single sample in a study of blood T cell repertoires in COVID-19. Assay: immunoSEQ multiplex PCR; the TCRdb copy retains only in-frame clones and omits some. The table has a few hundred thousand clones, roughly nine tenths seen once. The sequenced sample consisted of PBMCs or T cells enriched from blood (not recorded which). These receptors all stem from a woman aged 18-29 years in a cohort exposed to, infected with or recovered from COVID-19 (not recorded which).

This clone has just a few counts. The V and J genes are TRBV6-6 and TRBJ2-1; 9 bases are a match to TRBD1. Germline loops: CDR1 MNHNY, CDR2 SVGAGI (reference sequence). The CDR3 length is 16 residues. V gave up 0 bases and J gave up 5 bases; unmatched junction bases: 5. The CDR3 reads CASSYSGQGDNNEQFF. In nucleotides, the CDR3 is TGTGCCAGCAGTTACTCGGGACAGGGAGACAACAATGAGCAGTTCTTC.

This chain uses TRBV6-5 with TRBJ1-1, with 7 bases aligning to TRBD1. Germline-derived CDR1 and CDR2 are MNHEY and SVGAGI. There are 14 residues in the CDR3. V lost 6 bases and J lost 1; bases outside the gene matches: 5. The CDR3 loop reads CASRSTGRNTEAFF. CDR3 DNA: TGTGCCAGCAGGTCGACAGGGAGGAACACTGAAGCTTTCTTT.

The chain is built from TRBV7-9 and TRBJ2-7; 10 bases match TRBD2. This CDR3 has 15 amino acids. CDR1 SEHNR and CDR2 FQNEAQ come from the germline V gene (reference sequence). V was pared by 5 bases and J by 3 bases, with 7 bases of the junction left unmatched. The CDR3: CASSPPSGRDYEQYF. The CDR3 DNA reads as TGTGCCAGCAGCCCCCCTAGCGGGAGAGACTACGAGCAGTACTTC.

This chain connects TRBV13 to TRBJ2-7; maybe TRBD2 (5 bases). The V gene's germline CDR1 is PRHDT and CDR2 FYEKMQ (reference sequence). The V end was cut by 0 bases, the J end by 0 bases, with 9 bases between. The CDR3 is made up of 15 amino acids. The DNA for the CDR3 is TGTGCCAGCAGCTTAGGCGGGGTGAGCTCCTACGAGCAGTACTTC. This translates into CASSLGGVSSYEQYF.

The V gene is TRBV6-5, the J gene TRBJ1-3; D gene uncertain. This CDR3 is built from 15 residues. V was trimmed by 7 bases and J by 6 bases, leaving 19 bases between them. Germline CDR1 and CDR2: MNHEY and SVGAGI. In DNA, the CDR3 is TGTGCCAGCACTCGCCGGGAAAATCACGAAAACACCATATATTTT. It encodes CASTRRENHENTIYF.

This chain joins TRBV24-1 and TRBJ1-2; 7 nucleotides match TRBD1. This CDR3 has 15 residues. The V and J ends lost 5 bases and 6 bases, in that order; junction bases with no gene match: 11. The germline V gene encodes CDR1 KGHDR and CDR2 SFDVKD. CDR3 coding DNA: TGTGCCACCAGTGCCCCGAACAGGGGTATCGATGGCTACACCTTC. Residues: CATSAPNRGIDGYTF.

The chain is built from TRBV2 and TRBJ1-1; D is undetermined. The length of the CDR3 is 14 residues. V dropped 5 bases and J dropped 5 bases, with 15 bases sitting between them. Germline loops: CDR1 SNHLY, CDR2 FYNNEI. This CDR3 reads CASSPSGGQTEAFF. CDR3 DNA sequence: TGTGCCAGCAGTCCTTCGGGAGGCCAGACTGAAGCTTTCTTT.

V is TRBV29-1 and J is TRBJ2-3; D is ambiguous. Germline lookup yields CDR1 SQVTM and CDR2 ANQGSEA. Between the trimmed V and J ends, which lost 4 bases and 0 bases, there was a span of 14 bases. This CDR3 is built from 15 residues. For the CDR3, the DNA is TGCAGCGTTGTAGTTTATGTAGCTAGCACAGATACGCAGTATTTT. Translated: CSVVVYVASTDTQYF.

This sequence joins TRBV11-2 and TRBJ2-5; no clear D. Germline V gene data show CDR1 as SGHAT and CDR2 as FQNNGV. The CDR3 runs to 12 residues. V lost 6 bases and J lost 5, with 10 bases in between. The CDR3 loop is CASSSMEETQYF. The CDR3 DNA is TGTGCCAGCAGTTCAATGGAGGAGACCCAGTACTTC.

V and J are TRBV12-3 or TRBV12-4 and TRBJ1-1; D is uncertain. V dropped 8 bases and J dropped 12 bases, with 22 bases sitting between them. This CDR3 spans 13 amino acids. CDR3 residues: CASSNPVARSTFF. CDR3 in DNA: TGTGCCAGCTCAAACCCCGTCGCCAGATCAACTTTCTTT.

The rearrangement joins TRBV18 to TRBJ1-2; 9 nucleotides match TRBD1. Germline trimming cut 3 bases from V and 6 bases from J; bases unmatched to any gene: 11. Germline V gives CDR1 KGHSH, CDR2 LQKENI. CDR3 length: 16 amino acids. CDR3 in DNA: TGTGCCAGCTCACCCCCCCGGACAGGGGCTTTGGATGGCTACACCTTC. The encoded protein is CASSPPRTGALDGYTF.

The genes are TRBV24-1 and TRBJ2-2; 9 nucleotides line up with TRBD1. Unmatched junction bases numbered 7, after V lost 4 bases and J lost 5 bases. The CDR3 spans 16 residues. Germline-derived CDR1 and CDR2 are KGHDR and SFDVKD. CDR3 protein: CATSEPGQGGTGELFF. CDR3 bases: TGTGCCACCAGTGAACCGGGACAGGGAGGAACCGGGGAGCTGTTTTTT.

This clone turned up a few times. The chain links TRBV2 to TRBJ1-6; a possible D gene is TRBD1 (5 bases). V was pared by 8 bases and J by 5 bases, with 13 bases between. Germline CDR1 reads SNHLY; CDR2 reads FYNNEI. CDR3 length equals 14 residues. CDR3 region: CASSAAGDNSPLHF. CDR3 in DNA: TGTGCCAGCTCCGCCGCGGGGGATAATTCACCCCTCCACTTT.

This chain uses TRBV2 with TRBJ2-3; D may be TRBD1 (6 bases). Germline V gives CDR1 SNHLY, CDR2 FYNNEI. The CDR3 runs to 15 residues. Deletions cut 8 bases from V and 6 bases from J, with 21 bases between. CDR3 nucleotide sequence: TGTGCCAGCGGATCGACAGGAGCCCGTAGGGATACGCAGTATTTT. As protein: CASGSTGARRDTQYF.

The genes are TRBV11-3 and TRBJ2-3; 7 positions match TRBD1. The germline V gene has CDR1 SGHNT and CDR2 YENEEA. The CDR3 runs to 14 residues. Germline trimming cut 5 bases from V and 6 bases from J; bases unmatched to any gene: 8. CDR3 in DNA: TGTGCCAGCAGCAACCACAGGGGCGAGGATACGCAGTATTTT. This translates into CASSNHRGEDTQYF.

This clone was found once. This chain joins TRBV28 and TRBJ2-7; no definite D call. The CDR3 sequence is 14 residues long. V lost 3 bases and J lost 5, with 14 bases in between. Germline loops: CDR1 MDHEN, CDR2 SYDVKM. The chain's CDR3 is CASSFPARSHEQYF. The DNA for the CDR3 is TGTGCCAGCAGTTTTCCGGCTAGATCCCACGAGCAGTACTTC.

V usage is TRBV6-5 and J usage is TRBJ2-7; D ambiguous. Germline V gene data show CDR1 as MNHEY and CDR2 as SVGAGI. This CDR3 is built from 16 residues. With 0 bases removed from V and 2 bases from J, the gap between germline ends came to 14 bases. CDR3 loop: CASSYSILVAPYEQYF. CDR3 coding DNA: TGTGCCAGCAGTTACTCGATACTTGTTGCCCCCTACGAGCAGTACTTC.

The chain has TRBV28 and TRBJ2-1; possible D gene TRBD1, 6 bases. V was shortened by 3 bases and J by 6 bases, with 9 bases between the two germline ends. CDR3 length equals 13 residues. Germline V gives CDR1 MDHEN, CDR2 SYDVKM. The CDR3 bases are TGTGCCAGCAGTTTTAACAGGGTCAATGAGCAGTTCTTC. Translating it yields CASSFNRVNEQFF.

The chain joins TRBV7-3 to TRBJ2-2, with D possibly TRBD2 on 5 matching bases. V was trimmed by 0 bases and J by 1 base, leaving 9 bases between them. CDR1 is SGHTA and CDR2 is FQGTGA in the germline V gene. The CDR3 extends over 16 amino acids. The CDR3: CASSLTSAGNTGELFF. CDR3 DNA: TGTGCCAGCAGCTTAACTTCGGCGGGGAACACCGGGGAGCTGTTTTTT.

V is TRBV5-4 and J is TRBJ2-7; tentative D call: TRBD2 (5 bases). The length of the CDR3 is 13 residues. CDR1 SGHNT and CDR2 YYREEE come from the germline V gene (reference sequence). V was shortened by 0 bases and J by 4 bases, with 8 bases between the two germline ends. DNA for the CDR3: TGTGCCAGCAGCTTGGCGGGGTCATACGAGCAGTACTTC. Protein: CASSLAGSYEQYF.

This clone was found once. V gene TRBV3-1 (or the pseudogene TRBV3-2) combines with J gene TRBJ1-3; D is ambiguous. V lost 4 bases to trimming and J lost 0 bases, with 7 bases between them. The CDR3 sequence is 14 residues long. In germline, CDR1 is LGHDT, CDR2 YNNKEL (reference sequence). In nucleotides, the CDR3 is TGTGCCAGCAGCCCGAGCCACTCTGGAAACACCATATATTTT. Its translation: CASSPSHSGNTIYF.